These 14 T cell receptor beta chains were all obtained from the same sample, sequenced in a study of blood T cell repertoires in COVID-19. The method was immunoSEQ multiplex PCR; TCRdb's version includes in-frame clones alone and lacks a portion of them. The sample has a few hundred thousand clones, 80% to 90% seen once; the top ten hold over 1.2%. The sequencing input was peripheral blood. These receptors originate from a man older than 75 with acute or convalescent COVID-19.

This clone was detected only once. The chain combines TRBV2 with TRBJ1-2; the D is unclear. In germline, CDR1 is SNHLY, CDR2 FYNNEI. This CDR3 comprises 14 residues. The V and J ends lost 6 bases and 3 bases respectively, with 14 bases between them. CDR3 in DNA: TGTGCCAGCAGACCCGAGGGAGGGCACTATGGCTACACCTTC. This encodes CASRPEGGHYGYTF.

The rearrangement joins TRBV9 to TRBJ2-1, with 9 bases lining up with TRBD2. V shed 4 bases and J 8 bases; nucleotides not matched to a gene: 13. This CDR3 region has 16 residues. Germline lookup yields CDR1 SGDLS and CDR2 YYNGEE. CDR3 nucleotides: TGTGCCAGCAGCATCTCGGGGGGCGGGAGGGCGCATGAGCAGTTCTTC. As protein: CASSISGGGRAHEQFF.

The chain is built from TRBV5-4 and TRBJ2-4; 8 bases map to TRBD1. CDR1 and CDR2 (germline): SGHNT, YYREEE (reference sequence). V lost 5 bases to trimming and J lost 4 bases; unmatched junction nucleotides: 5. This CDR3 has 14 amino acids. CDR3 DNA sequence: TGTGCCAGCAGGCCACAGGGGGAGAAAAACATTCAGTACTTC. Residues: CASRPQGEKNIQYF.

With respect to this clone: The conserved final phenylalanine or tryptophan is absent from the CDR3, which likely points to a read error. No DNA is shown, since the ends of the CDR3 on it are uncertain; the CDR3 is the one TCRdb lists. This chain uses TRBV3-1 (or the pseudogene TRBV3-2) with TRBJ2-7; the table assigns TRBD2, which was not confirmed against the DNA. The CDR3 contains 13 residues when both ends are counted. The germline gives CDR1 LGHDT, CDR2 YNNKEL (reference sequence). CDR3 in amino acids: CASRHVSAARSPI.

About this clone: Within the sample, other DNA sequences also encode this same CDR3. This chain links TRBV11-2 with TRBJ1-4; 10 bases are a match to TRBD1. Trimming cost V 5 bases and J 4 bases; bases outside gene matches: 1. Germline CDR1 is SGHAT and CDR2 is FQNNGV. The CDR3 sequence is 14 residues long. The CDR3 nucleotides are TGTGCCAGCAGCCGGGACAGGGGTAATGAAAAACTGTTTTTT. Its translation: CASSRDRGNEKLFF. The variable domain in full, completed from reference TRBV11-2 and TRBJ1-4, reads EAGVAQSPRYKIIEKRQSVAFWCNPISGHATLYWYQQILGQGPKLLIQFQNNGVVDDSQLPKDRFSAERLKGVDSTLKIQPAKLEDSAVYLCASSRDRGNEKLFFGSGTQLSVL.

The chain uses TRBV7-9 and TRBJ2-3; 11 nucleotides agree with TRBD2. CDR1 SEHNR and CDR2 FQNEAQ come from the germline V gene (reference sequence). This CDR3 has 16 residues. Trimming removed 3 bases from V and 7 bases from J; junction bases left unmatched: 9. The CDR3 sequence is CASSFSGRAGGNTQYF. The CDR3 DNA follows: TGTGCCAGCAGCTTTAGCGGGAGGGCCGGTGGAAATACGCAGTATTTT. Complete variable domain (other parts from reference TRBV7-9 and TRBJ2-3): DTGVSQNPRHKITKRGQNVTFRCDPISEHNRLYWYRQTLGQGPEFLTYFQNEAQLEKSRLLSDRFSAERPKGSFSTLEIQRTEQGDSAMYLCASSFSGRAGGNTQYFGPGTRLTVL.

This clone has a handful of counts. The chain is built from TRBV6-5 and TRBJ1-1; D is unresolved. Trimming stripped 2 bases from V and 0 bases from J, with 13 bases between. The CDR3 contains 16 residues. Germline V gives CDR1 MNHEY, CDR2 SVGAGI. CDR3 sequence (DNA): TGTGCCAGCAGTTACAATCCGGGTACCATGAACACTGAAGCTTTCTTT. It specifies CASSYNPGTMNTEAFF.

This chain uses TRBV6-5 with TRBJ2-2, with TRBD2 as a possible D gene (6 bases). The CDR3 extends over 15 amino acids. V gave up 4 bases and J gave up 4 bases, with 13 bases separating them. Germline V CDR1 and CDR2: MNHEY, SVGAGI. DNA of the CDR3: TGTGCCAGCAGTTTCTCGGCGGGATTCACCGGGGAGCTGTTTTTT. This translates into CASSFSAGFTGELFF.

The chain has TRBV5-1 and TRBJ2-1, with 10 bases lining up with TRBD2. CDR1 is SGHRS, CDR2 YFSETQ, per germline. This CDR3 has 16 amino acids. Trimming at V came to 4 bases and at J to 4 bases, leaving 8 bases not matched to a gene. The CDR3 here is CASSPATSGAYNEQFF. The CDR3 region has the DNA TGCGCCAGCAGCCCAGCAACTAGCGGGGCTTACAATGAGCAGTTCTTC.

V and J are TRBV5-1 and TRBJ1-1; 9 nucleotides match TRBD1. The V gene's germline CDR1 is SGHRS and CDR2 YFSETQ. Trimming removed 6 bases from V and 1 base from J; junction bases left unmatched: 10. CDR3 length equals 16 residues. In DNA form, the CDR3 reads TGCGCCAGCACAAAAACGGAGACAGGGGGGAACACTGAAGCTTTCTTT. It codes for CASTKTETGGNTEAFF. Full variable domain (outside the CDR3, taken from reference TRBV5-1 and TRBJ1-1): KAGVTQTPRYLIKTRGQQVTLSCSPISGHRSVSWYQQTPGQGLQFLFEYFSETQRNKGNFPGRFSGRQFSNSRSEMNVSTLELGDSALYLCASTKTETGGNTEAFFGQGTRLTVV.

The chain recombines TRBV19 with TRBJ2-4; 8 bases are shared with TRBD2. The V gene's germline CDR1 is LNHDA and CDR2 SQIVND (reference sequence). V was clipped by 5 bases and J by 8 bases; unmatched bases: 11. The CDR3 contains 15 residues. CDR3 DNA sequence: TGTGCCAGTAGTGGGGGGACTAGTGACATATACATTCAGTACTTC. Protein sequence: CASSGGTSDIYIQYF.

V and J are TRBV5-1 and TRBJ1-5; 8 bases are shared with TRBD1. Germline CDR1 SGHRS, CDR2 YFSETQ. Germline trimming cut 2 bases from V and 6 bases from J; bases unmatched to any gene: 4. CDR3 length: 14 amino acids. The CDR3 nucleotides read TGCGCCAGCAGCTTTACAGGGGGAGGTCAGCCCCAGCATTTT. It encodes CASSFTGGGQPQHF.

The chain uses TRBV5-6 and TRBJ2-1; 9 bases fit TRBD1. The CDR3 runs 14 residues. The V gene's germline CDR1 is SGHDT and CDR2 YYEEEE. J lost 5 bases, V lost 3 bases, and 3 bases had no gene match. The CDR3 protein is CASSSTGGNNEQFF. The CDR3 DNA reads as TGTGCCAGCAGCTCGACAGGGGGTAACAATGAGCAGTTCTTC.

The V gene is TRBV7-8, the J gene TRBJ2-1; 8 bases agree with TRBD2. The CDR3 covers 15 residues. The trim removed 5 bases at V and 0 bases at J, leaving 3 bases unmatched. The germline V gene encodes CDR1 SGHVS and CDR2 FQNEAQ. The CDR3 sequence is CASSLSGSSYNEQFF. The CDR3 DNA sequence: TGTGCCAGCAGCCTCAGCGGGAGCTCCTACAATGAGCAGTTCTTC.